The 14 T cell receptor beta chains reported below all come from one sample, sequenced in a study of post-analysis software for immune sequencing data. Study observations and caveats: When patients were compared with controls, about five TRBV segments were more frequent, TRBV5-6, TRBV5-1 and TRBV20-1 among them.

Unique molecular identifiers featured in each of the TCR beta cDNA libraries. TCRdb ran MiXCR on the PCR reads and lists one entry per CDR3 protein. The sample includes around 710,000 distinct CDR3 sequences, about 45% seen only once; the top ten take 4.9%. No antigen has been identified for these receptors. The source material was blood. The receptors shown here come from a girl between 10 and 17 years old with multiple sclerosis.

V usage is TRBV5-1 and J usage is TRBJ1-4, with 8 nucleotides matching TRBD1. This CDR3 spans 15 amino acids. After removal of 2 bases from V and 5 bases from J, the junction contained 5 bases not matched to a gene. Germline V CDR1 and CDR2: SGHRS, YFSETQ. CDR3 bases: TGCGCCAGCAGCTTTGGACAGGGTGGAAATGAAAAACTGTTTTTT. This encodes CASSFGQGGNEKLFF.

The chain links TRBV4-3 to TRBJ2-1; the match to TRBD1 covers 10 bases. CDR3 length: 15 amino acids. Trimming cost V 7 bases and J 6 bases; bases outside gene matches: 9. Germline V CDR1 and CDR2: LGHNA, YSLEER. CDR3 DNA sequence: TGCGCCAGCAAAATGACAGGGGGCCCCGGCAATGAGCAGTTCTTC. Its translation: CASKMTGGPGNEQFF.

The chain employs TRBV14 and TRBJ2-3; 7 bases match TRBD2. The CDR3 covers 14 residues. Per germline, CDR1 SGHDN and CDR2 FVKESK. The V segment lost 4 bases and the J segment 6 bases; nucleotides outside the gene matches: 7. The CDR3 DNA sequence: TGTGCCAGCAGCCCGTCTAGCGGCTGGGATACGCAGTATTTT. Translating gives CASSPSSGWDTQYF.

The chain has TRBV29-1 and TRBJ2-5; 7 bases fit TRBD2. This CDR3 spans 15 amino acids. V trimming: 3 bases; J trimming: 5 bases; junction bases outside the gene matches: 12. The germline V gene has CDR1 SQVTM and CDR2 ANQGSEA. CDR3 DNA sequence: TGCAGCGTTGAGGACCCGGGACTAAATGTGGAGACCCAGTACTTC. Translation gives CSVEDPGLNVETQYF.

This clonotype was seen ten or more times. This chain uses TRBV12-3 or TRBV12-4 with TRBJ2-3, with 10 nucleotides matching TRBD2. After removal of 5 bases from V and 4 bases from J, the junction contained 6 bases not matched to a gene. CDR3 length: 15 amino acids. The CDR3 region has the DNA TGTGCCAGCAGTCCCCTAGCGGGAGCCCCAGATACGCAGTATTTT. This codes for CASSPLAGAPDTQYF.

The V and J genes are TRBV9 and TRBJ2-1; D remains ambiguous. The V gene lost 0 bases and the J gene lost 8 bases, with 12 bases spanning the gap. There are 14 residues in the CDR3. The V gene's germline CDR1 is SGDLS and CDR2 YYNGEE. The CDR3 protein is CASSVDAVFDEQFF. In DNA, the CDR3 is TGTGCCAGCAGCGTAGATGCTGTTTTTGATGAGCAGTTCTTC.

The chain combines TRBV12-3 or TRBV12-4 with TRBJ2-1; possibly TRBD2 for D (6 bases). The CDR3 is made up of 14 amino acids. V lost 4 bases to trimming and J lost 6 bases, with 13 bases between them. The CDR3 DNA sequence: TGTGCCAGCAGTTCCGGGACTGACACCAATGAGCAGTTCTTC. Its protein product is CASSSGTDTNEQFF.

The table lists this clonotype with a few counts. This chain joins TRBV11-2 and TRBJ2-1; D is unresolved. Germline CDR1 and CDR2: SGHAT and FQNNGV. The V end lost 1 base, the J end lost 4 bases, and 8 bases lay between the germline ends. The CDR3 loop spans 14 amino acids. In nucleotides, the CDR3 is TGTGCCAGCAGCTTAGTGACGCGATACAATGAGCAGTTCTTC. Its translation is CASSLVTRYNEQFF.

The chain employs TRBV28 and TRBJ2-5; TRBD2 aligns across 11 bases. The CDR3 consists of 16 residues. The junction had 7 bases not matched to a gene; V was cut back by 5 bases and J by 2 bases. CDR1 and CDR2 (germline): MDHEN, SYDVKM. CDR3 residues: CASSHRLAGTQETQYF. The CDR3 DNA reads TGTGCCAGCAGTCACCGACTAGCGGGAACACAAGAGACCCAGTACTTC. Complete variable domain (other parts from reference TRBV28 and TRBJ2-5): DVKVTQSSRYLVKRTGEKVFLECVQDMDHENMFWYRQDPGLGLRLIYFSYDVKMKEKGDIPEGYSVSREKKERFSLILESASTNQTSMYLCASSHRLAGTQETQYFGPGTRLLVL.

This clonotype was seen a few times. This CDR3 reads CASTGTGVEGNQPQHF. The CDR3 region has the DNA TGTGCCAGCACCGGGACAGGGGTAGAGGGCAATCAGCCCCAGCATTTT. The chain has TRBV12-3 or TRBV12-4 and TRBJ1-5; 10 positions match TRBD1. The V gene end was trimmed by 7 bases and the J gene end by 2 bases; junction bases not matched to a gene: 8. This CDR3 spans 16 amino acids.

This clonotype was counted a few times. The chain employs TRBV7-9 and TRBJ2-1, with 12 positions matching TRBD2. V trimming: 5 bases; J trimming: 5 bases; junction bases outside the gene matches: 4. Germline CDR1 and CDR2: SEHNR and FQNEAQ (reference sequence). The CDR3 has 15 amino acids. CDR3 bases: TGTGCCAGCAGCCCCGGGACTAGCGGGCACAATGAGCAGTTCTTC. This encodes CASSPGTSGHNEQFF.

The chain uses TRBV13 and TRBJ2-3; no clear D. The CDR3 runs 12 residues. Germline V gene lookup returns CDR1 PRHDT and CDR2 FYEKMQ (reference sequence). Trimming stripped 0 bases from V and 8 bases from J, with 6 bases between. This CDR3 reads CASSLGTVTQYF. In DNA form, the CDR3 reads TGTGCCAGCAGCTTAGGGACGGTTACGCAGTATTTT. Combining the CDR3 with reference TRBV13 and TRBJ2-3 gives the whole variable domain AAGVIQSPRHLIKEKRETATLKCYPIPRHDTVYWYQQGPGQDPQFLISFYEKMQSDKGSIPDRFSAQQFSDYHSELNMSSLELGDSALYFCASSLGTVTQYFGPGTRLTVL.

As to this clonotype: A read error may explain this, as a much larger clone is one base away. The rearrangement uses TRBV5-1 and TRBJ2-3; TRBD2 aligns across 9 bases. The length of the CDR3 is 16 residues. J lost 2 bases, V lost 4 bases, and 8 bases had no gene match. Germline V gives CDR1 SGHRS, CDR2 YFSETQ. CDR3 nucleotide sequence: TGCGCCAGCAGCCACAGGCGGGAGGGCGCCACAGATACGCAGTATTTT. Its translation is CASSHRREGATDTQYF.

This clonotype was picked up a small number of times. Here the CDR3 reads CASISPGLGIDEQFF. CDR3 nucleotide sequence: TGTGCCAGCATTTCCCCGGGACTTGGGATTGATGAGCAGTTCTTC. This rearrangement joins TRBV12-3 or TRBV12-4 to TRBJ2-1; D perhaps matches TRBD2 (6 bases). V was shortened by 7 bases and J by 8 bases, with 21 bases between the two germline ends. The CDR3 totals 15 residues.